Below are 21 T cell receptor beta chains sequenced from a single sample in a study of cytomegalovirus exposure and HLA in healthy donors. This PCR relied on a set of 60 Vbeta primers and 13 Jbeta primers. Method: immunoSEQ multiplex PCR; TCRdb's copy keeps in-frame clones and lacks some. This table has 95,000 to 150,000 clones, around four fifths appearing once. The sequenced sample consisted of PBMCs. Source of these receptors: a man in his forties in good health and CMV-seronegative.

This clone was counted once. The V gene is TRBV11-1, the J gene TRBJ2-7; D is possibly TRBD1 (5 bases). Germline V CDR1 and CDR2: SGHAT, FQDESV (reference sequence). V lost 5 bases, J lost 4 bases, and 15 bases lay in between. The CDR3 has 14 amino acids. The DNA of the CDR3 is TGTGCCAGCAGCCAGACAGACCACGGTTACGAGCAGTACTTC. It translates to CASSQTDHGYEQYF. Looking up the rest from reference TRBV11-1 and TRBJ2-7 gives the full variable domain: EAEVAQSPRYKITEKSQAVAFWCDPISGHATLYWYRQILGQGPELLVQFQDESVVDDSQLPKDRFSAERLKGVDSTLKIQPAELGDSAMYLCASSQTDHGYEQYFGPGTRLTVT.

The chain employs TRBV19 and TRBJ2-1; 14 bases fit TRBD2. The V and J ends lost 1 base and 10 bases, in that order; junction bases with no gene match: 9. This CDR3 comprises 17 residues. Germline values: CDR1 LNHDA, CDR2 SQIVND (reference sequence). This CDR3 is CASSIGLAGGPGEEQFF. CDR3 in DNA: TGTGCCAGTAGTATAGGACTAGCGGGGGGGCCGGGTGAAGAGCAGTTCTTC.

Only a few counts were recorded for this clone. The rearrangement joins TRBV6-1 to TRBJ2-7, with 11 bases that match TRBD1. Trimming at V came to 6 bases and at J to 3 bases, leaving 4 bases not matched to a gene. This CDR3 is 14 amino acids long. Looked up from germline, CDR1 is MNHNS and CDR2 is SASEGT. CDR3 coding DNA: TGTGCCAGCAGACCCGGGACAGGGGGCTACGAGCAGTACTTC. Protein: CASRPGTGGYEQYF.

In nucleotides, the CDR3 is TGTGCCTGGACGAGGGGGGGAAGTGAGGGCTACACCTTC. Translated: CAWTRGGSEGYTF. This chain connects TRBV30 to TRBJ1-2; perhaps TRBD1 as D (6 bases). The length of the CDR3 is 13 residues. V lost 4 bases, J lost 8 bases, and 17 bases lay in between. Germline values: CDR1 GTSNPN, CDR2 SVGIG (reference sequence).

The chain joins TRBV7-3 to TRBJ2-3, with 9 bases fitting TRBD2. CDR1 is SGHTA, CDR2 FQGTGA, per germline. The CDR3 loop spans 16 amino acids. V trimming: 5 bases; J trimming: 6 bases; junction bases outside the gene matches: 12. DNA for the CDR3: TGTGCCAGCAGCCCGGGACTAGCCTCTTCGGGGGATACGCAGTATTTT. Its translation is CASSPGLASSGDTQYF.

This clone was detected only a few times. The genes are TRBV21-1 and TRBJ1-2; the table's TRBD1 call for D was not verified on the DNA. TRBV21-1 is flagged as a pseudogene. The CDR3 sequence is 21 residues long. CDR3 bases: TGTGCCAGCAGCAAAGCGTACGTAGGTAGGACAGGGAAAACAATTAACTATGGCTACACCTTC. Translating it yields CASSKAYVGRTGKTINYGYTF.

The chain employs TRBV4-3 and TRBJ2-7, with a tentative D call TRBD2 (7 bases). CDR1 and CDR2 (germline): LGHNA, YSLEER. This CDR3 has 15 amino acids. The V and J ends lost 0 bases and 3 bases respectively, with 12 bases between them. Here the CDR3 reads CASSQEGGADYEQYF. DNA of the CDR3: TGCGCCAGCAGCCAAGAGGGGGGGGCAGACTACGAGCAGTACTTC.

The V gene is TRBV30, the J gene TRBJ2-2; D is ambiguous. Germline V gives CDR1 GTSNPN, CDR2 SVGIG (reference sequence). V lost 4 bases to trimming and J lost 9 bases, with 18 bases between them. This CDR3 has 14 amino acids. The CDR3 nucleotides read TGTGCCTGGACCACCTTTTCTCTTAGTCGGGAGCTGTTTTTT. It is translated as CAWTTFSLSRELFF.

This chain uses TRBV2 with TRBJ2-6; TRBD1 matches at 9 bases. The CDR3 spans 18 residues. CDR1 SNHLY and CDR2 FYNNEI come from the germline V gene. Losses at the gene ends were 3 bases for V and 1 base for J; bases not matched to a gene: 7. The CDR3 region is CASSDETGGSSGANVLTF. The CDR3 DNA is TGTGCCAGCAGTGACGAGACAGGGGGTTCTTCTGGGGCCAACGTCCTGACTTTC.

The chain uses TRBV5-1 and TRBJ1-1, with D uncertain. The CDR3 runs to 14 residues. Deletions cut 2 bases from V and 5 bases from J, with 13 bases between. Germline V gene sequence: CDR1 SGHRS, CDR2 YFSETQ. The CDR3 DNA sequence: TGCGCCAGCAGCTTACGAGACATTGATACTGAAGCTTTCTTT. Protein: CASSLRDIDTEAFF.

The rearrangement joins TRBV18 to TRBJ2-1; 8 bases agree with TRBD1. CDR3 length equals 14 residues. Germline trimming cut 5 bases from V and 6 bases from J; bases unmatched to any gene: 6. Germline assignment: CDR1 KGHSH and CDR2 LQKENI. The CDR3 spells CASSYGQGPNEQFF. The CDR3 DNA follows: TGTGCCAGCTCATACGGACAGGGTCCCAATGAGCAGTTCTTC.

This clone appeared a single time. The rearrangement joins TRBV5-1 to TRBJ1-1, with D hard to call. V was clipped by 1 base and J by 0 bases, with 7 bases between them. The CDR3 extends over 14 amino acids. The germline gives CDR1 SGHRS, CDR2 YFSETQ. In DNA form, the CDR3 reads TGCGCCAGCAGCTTGTACTCTATGAACACTGAAGCTTTCTTT. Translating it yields CASSLYSMNTEAFF.

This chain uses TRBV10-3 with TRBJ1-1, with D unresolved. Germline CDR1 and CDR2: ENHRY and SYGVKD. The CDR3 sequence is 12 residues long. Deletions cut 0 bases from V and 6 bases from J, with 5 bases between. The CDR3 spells CAISESYAEAFF. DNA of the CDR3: TGTGCCATCAGTGAGTCATATGCTGAAGCTTTCTTT.

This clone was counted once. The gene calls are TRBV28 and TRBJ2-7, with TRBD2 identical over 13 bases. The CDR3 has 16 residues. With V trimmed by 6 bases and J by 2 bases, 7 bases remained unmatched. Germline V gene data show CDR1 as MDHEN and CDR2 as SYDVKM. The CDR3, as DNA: TGTGCCAGCAGCATACGGACTAGCGGGAGACCCTACGAGCAGTACTTC. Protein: CASSIRTSGRPYEQYF.

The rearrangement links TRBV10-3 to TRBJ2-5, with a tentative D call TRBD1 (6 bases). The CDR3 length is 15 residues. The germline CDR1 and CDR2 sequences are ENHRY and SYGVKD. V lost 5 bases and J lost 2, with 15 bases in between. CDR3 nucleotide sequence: TGTGCCATCAGTAGAACATCCGGGACACAAGAGACCCAGTACTTC. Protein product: CAISRTSGTQETQYF.

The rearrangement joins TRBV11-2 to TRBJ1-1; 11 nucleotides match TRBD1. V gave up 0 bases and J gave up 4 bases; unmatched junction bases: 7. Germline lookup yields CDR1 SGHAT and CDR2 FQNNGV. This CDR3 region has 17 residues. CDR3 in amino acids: CASSLEFGTGGITEAFF. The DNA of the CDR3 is TGTGCCAGCAGCTTAGAGTTCGGGACAGGGGGTATCACTGAAGCTTTCTTT.

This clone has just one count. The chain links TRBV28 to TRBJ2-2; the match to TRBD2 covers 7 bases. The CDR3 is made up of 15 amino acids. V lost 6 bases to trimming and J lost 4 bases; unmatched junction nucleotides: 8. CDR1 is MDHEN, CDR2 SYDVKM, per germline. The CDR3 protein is CASRWGGVGTGELFF. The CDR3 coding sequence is TGTGCCAGCAGGTGGGGGGGAGTAGGCACCGGGGAGCTGTTTTTT.

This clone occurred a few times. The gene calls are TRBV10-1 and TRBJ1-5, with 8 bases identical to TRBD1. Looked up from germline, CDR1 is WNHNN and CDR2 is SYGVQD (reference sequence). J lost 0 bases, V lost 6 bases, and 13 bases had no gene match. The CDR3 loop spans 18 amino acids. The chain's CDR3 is CASRELRPTGGSNQPQHF. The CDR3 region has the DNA TGCGCCAGCAGGGAGCTCAGGCCTACAGGGGGTAGCAATCAGCCCCAGCATTTT.

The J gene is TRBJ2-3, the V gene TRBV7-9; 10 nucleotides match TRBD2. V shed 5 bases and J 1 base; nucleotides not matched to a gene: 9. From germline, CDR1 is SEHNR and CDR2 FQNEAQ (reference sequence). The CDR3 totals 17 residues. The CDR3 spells CASSAHLAGVRTDTQYF. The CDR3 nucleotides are TGTGCCAGCAGCGCTCATCTAGCGGGGGTACGCACAGATACGCAGTATTTT.

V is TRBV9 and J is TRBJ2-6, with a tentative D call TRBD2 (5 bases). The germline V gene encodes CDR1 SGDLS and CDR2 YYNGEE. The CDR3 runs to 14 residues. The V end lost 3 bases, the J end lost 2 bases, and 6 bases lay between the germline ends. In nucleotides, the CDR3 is TGTGCCAGCAGCGATAGCGCTGGGGCCAACGTCCTGACTTTC. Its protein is CASSDSAGANVLTF.

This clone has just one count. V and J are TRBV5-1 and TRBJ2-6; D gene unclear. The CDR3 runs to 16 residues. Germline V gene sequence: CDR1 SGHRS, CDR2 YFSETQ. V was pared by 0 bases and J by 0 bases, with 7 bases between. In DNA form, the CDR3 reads TGCGCCAGCAGCTTGGAACAGAACTCTGGGGCCAACGTCCTGACTTTC. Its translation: CASSLEQNSGANVLTF. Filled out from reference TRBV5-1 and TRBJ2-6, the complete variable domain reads KAGVTQTPRYLIKTRGQQVTLSCSPISGHRSVSWYQQTPGQGLQFLFEYFSETQRNKGNFPGRFSGRQFSNSRSEMNVSTLELGDSALYLCASSLEQNSGANVLTFGAGSRLTVL.